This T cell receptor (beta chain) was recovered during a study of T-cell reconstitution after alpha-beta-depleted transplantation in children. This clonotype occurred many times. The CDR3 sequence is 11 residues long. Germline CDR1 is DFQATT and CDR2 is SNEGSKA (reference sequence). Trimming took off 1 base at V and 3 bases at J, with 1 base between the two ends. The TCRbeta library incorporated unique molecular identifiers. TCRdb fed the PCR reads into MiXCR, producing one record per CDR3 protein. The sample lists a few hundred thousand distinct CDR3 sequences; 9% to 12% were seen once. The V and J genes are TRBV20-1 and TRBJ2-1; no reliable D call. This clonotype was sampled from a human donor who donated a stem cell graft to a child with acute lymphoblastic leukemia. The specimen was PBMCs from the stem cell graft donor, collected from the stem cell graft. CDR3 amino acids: CSARVYNEQFF. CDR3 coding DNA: TGCAGTGCTAGAGTCTACAATGAGCAGTTCTTC.